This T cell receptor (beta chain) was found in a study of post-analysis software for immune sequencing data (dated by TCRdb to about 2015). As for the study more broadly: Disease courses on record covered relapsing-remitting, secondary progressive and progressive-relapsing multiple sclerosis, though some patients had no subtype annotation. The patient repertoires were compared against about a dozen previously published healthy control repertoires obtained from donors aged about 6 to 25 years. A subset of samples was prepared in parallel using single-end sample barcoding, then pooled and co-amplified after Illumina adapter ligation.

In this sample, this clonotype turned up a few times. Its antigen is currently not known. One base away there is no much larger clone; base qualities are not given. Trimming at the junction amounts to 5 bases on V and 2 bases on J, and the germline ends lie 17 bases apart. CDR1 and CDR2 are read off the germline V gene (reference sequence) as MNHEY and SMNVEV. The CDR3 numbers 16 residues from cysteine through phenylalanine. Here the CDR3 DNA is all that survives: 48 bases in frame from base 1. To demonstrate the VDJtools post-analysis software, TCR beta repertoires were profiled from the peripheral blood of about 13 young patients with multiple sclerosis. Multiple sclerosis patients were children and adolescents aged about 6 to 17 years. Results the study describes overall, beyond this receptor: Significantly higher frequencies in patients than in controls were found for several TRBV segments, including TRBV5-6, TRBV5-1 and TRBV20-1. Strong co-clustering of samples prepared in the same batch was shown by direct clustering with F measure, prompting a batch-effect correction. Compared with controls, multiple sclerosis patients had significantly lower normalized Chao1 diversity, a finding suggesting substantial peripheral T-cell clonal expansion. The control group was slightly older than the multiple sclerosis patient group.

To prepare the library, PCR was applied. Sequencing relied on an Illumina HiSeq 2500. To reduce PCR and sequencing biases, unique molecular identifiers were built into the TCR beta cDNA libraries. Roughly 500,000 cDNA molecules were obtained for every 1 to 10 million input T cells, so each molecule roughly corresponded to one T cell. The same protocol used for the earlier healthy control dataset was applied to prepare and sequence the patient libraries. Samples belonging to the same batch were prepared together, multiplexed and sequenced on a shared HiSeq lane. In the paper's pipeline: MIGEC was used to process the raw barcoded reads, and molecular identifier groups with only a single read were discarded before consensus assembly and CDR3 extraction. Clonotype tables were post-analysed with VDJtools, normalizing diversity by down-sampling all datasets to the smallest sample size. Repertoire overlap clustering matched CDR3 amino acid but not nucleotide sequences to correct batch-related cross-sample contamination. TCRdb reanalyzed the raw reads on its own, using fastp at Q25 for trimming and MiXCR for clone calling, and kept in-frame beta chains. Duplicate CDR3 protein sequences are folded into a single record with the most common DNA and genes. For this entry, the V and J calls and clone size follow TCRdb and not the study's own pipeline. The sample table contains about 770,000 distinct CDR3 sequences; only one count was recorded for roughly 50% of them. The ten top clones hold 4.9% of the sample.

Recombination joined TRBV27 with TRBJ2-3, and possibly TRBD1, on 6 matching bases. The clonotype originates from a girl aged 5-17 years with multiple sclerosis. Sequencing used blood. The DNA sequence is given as TGTGCCAGCAGTCCGCCCCCAGGGGTCTTCACAGATACGCAGTATTTT. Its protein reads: CASSPPPGVFTDTQYF.